This T cell receptor (beta chain) was retrieved from a study of cytomegalovirus exposure and HLA in healthy donors. PCR involved 60 Vbeta and 13 Jbeta primers. Generated by immunoSEQ multiplex PCR, the TCRdb table keeps only in-frame clones and is missing some. The sample holds roughly 63,000 clones, roughly 74% seen once. Germline values: CDR1 SGDLS, CDR2 YYNGEE. V lost 3 bases and J lost 4, with 11 bases in between. The CDR3 covers 13 residues. Sequences were obtained from PBMCs. The source is a woman aged 40 to 50 in good health and CMV-seropositive. The chain recombines TRBV9 with TRBJ2-7; perhaps TRBD1 as D (7 bases). The CDR3 region has the DNA TGTGCCAGCAGCGCCAGGGGGAGGTACGAGCAGTACTTC. Protein sequence: CASSARGRYEQYF.